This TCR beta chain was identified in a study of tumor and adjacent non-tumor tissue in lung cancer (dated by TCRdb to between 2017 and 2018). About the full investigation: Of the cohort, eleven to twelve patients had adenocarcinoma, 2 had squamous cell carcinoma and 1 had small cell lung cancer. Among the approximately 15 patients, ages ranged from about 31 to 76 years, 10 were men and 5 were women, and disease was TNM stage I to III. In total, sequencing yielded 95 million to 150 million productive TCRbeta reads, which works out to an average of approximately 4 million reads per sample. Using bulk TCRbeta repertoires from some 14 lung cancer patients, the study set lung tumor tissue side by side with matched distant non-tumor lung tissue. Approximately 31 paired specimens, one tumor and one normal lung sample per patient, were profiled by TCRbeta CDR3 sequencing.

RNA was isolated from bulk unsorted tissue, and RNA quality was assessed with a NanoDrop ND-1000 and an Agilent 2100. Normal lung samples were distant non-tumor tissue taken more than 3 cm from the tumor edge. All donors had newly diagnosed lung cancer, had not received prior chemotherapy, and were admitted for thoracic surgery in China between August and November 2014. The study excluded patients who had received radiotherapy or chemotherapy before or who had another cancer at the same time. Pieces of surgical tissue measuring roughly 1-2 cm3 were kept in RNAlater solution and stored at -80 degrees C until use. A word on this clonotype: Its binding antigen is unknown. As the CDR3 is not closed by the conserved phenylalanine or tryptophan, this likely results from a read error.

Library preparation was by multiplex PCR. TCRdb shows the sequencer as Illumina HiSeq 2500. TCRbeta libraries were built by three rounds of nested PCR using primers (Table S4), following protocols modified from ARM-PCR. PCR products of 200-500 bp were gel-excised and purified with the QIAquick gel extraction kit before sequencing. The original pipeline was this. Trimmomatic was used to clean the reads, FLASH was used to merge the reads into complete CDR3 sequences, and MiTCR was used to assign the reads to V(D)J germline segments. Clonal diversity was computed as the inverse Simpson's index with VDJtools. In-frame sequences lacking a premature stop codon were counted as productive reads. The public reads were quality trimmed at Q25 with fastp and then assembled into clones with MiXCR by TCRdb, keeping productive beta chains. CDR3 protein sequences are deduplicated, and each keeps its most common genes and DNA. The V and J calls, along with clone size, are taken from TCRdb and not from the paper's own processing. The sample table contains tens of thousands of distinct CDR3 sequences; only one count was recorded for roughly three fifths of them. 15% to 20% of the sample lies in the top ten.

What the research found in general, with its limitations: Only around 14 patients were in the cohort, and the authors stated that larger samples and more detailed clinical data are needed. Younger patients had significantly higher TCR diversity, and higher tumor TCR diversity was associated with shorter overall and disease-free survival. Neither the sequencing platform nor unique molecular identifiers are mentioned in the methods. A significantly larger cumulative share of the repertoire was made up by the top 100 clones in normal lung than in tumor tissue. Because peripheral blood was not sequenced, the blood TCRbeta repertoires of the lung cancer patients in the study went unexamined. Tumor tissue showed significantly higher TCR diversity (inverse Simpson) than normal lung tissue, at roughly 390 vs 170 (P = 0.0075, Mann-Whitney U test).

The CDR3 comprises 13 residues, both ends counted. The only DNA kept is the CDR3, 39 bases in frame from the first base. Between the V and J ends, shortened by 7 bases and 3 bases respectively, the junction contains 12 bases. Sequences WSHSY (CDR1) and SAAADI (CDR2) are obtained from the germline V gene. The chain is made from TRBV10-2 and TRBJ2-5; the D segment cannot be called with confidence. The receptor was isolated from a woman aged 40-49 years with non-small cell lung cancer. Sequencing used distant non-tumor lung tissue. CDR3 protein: CASKTGTEETQYL. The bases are TGCGCCAGCAAGACGGGTACTGAAGAGACCCAGTACTTA.